This T cell receptor beta chain comes out of a study of blood T cell repertoires in COVID-19. Study overall: The cDNA or gDNA used as material had been derived from T cells, B-cell-depleted T cells, or PBMCs.

CDR1 and CDR2 from the germline V gene are LNHDA and SQIVND (reference sequence). The CDR3 runs to 16 residues. Only in-frame clones appear in the TCRdb table, and some are missing; sequencing was by immunoSEQ multiplex PCR. The sample holds 130,000 to 150,000 clones, about 89% seen once. Participants were aged roughly 18 to 90 years, lived in over 20 US areas, and enrolled virtually. This clone was observed a single time. An end of the junction differs from the germline gene, which may be a read error. The receptor's source is a man aged 55 to 70 who had recovered from COVID-19. This chain connects TRBV19 to TRBJ1-2, with 10 nucleotides matching TRBD1. The sequencing sample was made of PBMCs or T cells enriched from blood (not recorded which). The CDR3 loop reads CVSSIPGTGDSNGYTF. CDR3 DNA sequence: TGTGTCAGTAGTATTCCCGGGACAGGGGACTCGAATGGCTACACCTTC.